The 9 T cell receptor beta chains presented below share a single source sample, sequenced in a study of cytomegalovirus exposure and HLA in healthy donors. PCR involved 60 Vbeta and 13 Jbeta primers. TCRdb's table, derived via immunoSEQ multiplex PCR, lists solely in-frame clones and lacks some. This repertoire shows 100,000 to 150,000 clones, 60% to 80% found once; its top ten account for about 4.9%. The sample comprised PBMCs. The receptors come from a man aged 45 to 65 in good health and CMV-seropositive.

This clone was picked up a small number of times. Written as DNA, the CDR3 is TGTGCCAGCAGAAGAACAGGGACAGAACCTAATTCACCCCTCCACTTT. This encodes CASRRTGTEPNSPLHF. The V call is TRBV27, the J call TRBJ1-6, with TRBD1 matching 7 bases. CDR3 size: 16 residues. Losses at the gene ends were 6 bases for V and 6 bases for J; bases not matched to a gene: 11. Germline CDR1 MNHEY, CDR2 SMNVEV (reference sequence).

The chain is built from TRBV30 and TRBJ1-1; TRBD1 is a possible D gene (6 bases). Trimming cost V 0 bases and J 6 bases, with 14 bases left between them. Germline V gives CDR1 GTSNPN, CDR2 SVGIG (reference sequence). CDR3 length: 14 amino acids. CDR3 sequence (DNA): TGTGCCTGGAGTGTACTGGGGGCACAGGCTGAAGCTTTCTTT. Its protein product is CAWSVLGAQAEAFF.

The CDR3 here is CASSDSGSGEQYF. The CDR3 nucleotides read TGTGCCAGCAGTGACTCAGGGTCCGGGGAGCAGTACTTC. The chain recombines TRBV28 with TRBJ2-7; D possibly corresponds to TRBD1 (5 bases). The V gene lost 5 bases and the J gene lost 7 bases, with 15 bases spanning the gap. This CDR3 spans 13 amino acids. Germline loops: CDR1 MDHEN, CDR2 SYDVKM. The complete variable domain, with remaining parts taken from reference TRBV28 and TRBJ2-7, reads DVKVTQSSRYLVKRTGEKVFLECVQDMDHENMFWYRQDPGLGLRLIYFSYDVKMKEKGDIPEGYSVSREKKERFSLILESASTNQTSMYLCASSDSGSGEQYFGPGTRLTVT.

The chain carries TRBV19 and TRBJ1-5, with a tentative D call TRBD1 (5 bases). CDR1 is LNHDA, CDR2 SQIVND, per germline (reference sequence). V dropped 6 bases and J dropped 9 bases, with 12 bases sitting between them. CDR3 length equals 12 residues. The CDR3 region is CASSSRGGPQHF. The CDR3 DNA reads as TGTGCCAGTAGCAGCCGCGGGGGGCCCCAGCATTTT.

The rearrangement uses TRBV6-5 and TRBJ1-1; 9 bases fit TRBD1. The CDR3 totals 14 residues. Per the germline V gene, CDR1 is MNHEY and CDR2 is SVGAGI. The junction had 6 bases not matched to a gene; V was cut back by 6 bases and J by 4 bases. The CDR3 bases are TGTGCCAGCAGGCCACAGGGGGCAGGCACTGAAGCTTTCTTT. As protein: CASRPQGAGTEAFF.

V usage is TRBV2 and J usage is TRBJ2-4; D possibly corresponds to TRBD1 (6 bases). Trimming pared 3 bases from V and 1 base from J, leaving 16 bases between. There are 17 residues in the CDR3. Per germline, CDR1 SNHLY and CDR2 FYNNEI. For the CDR3, the DNA is TGTGCCAGCAGTGACATTTTGTCAGGGGTGGCCAAAAACATTCAGTACTTC. Translating gives CASSDILSGVAKNIQYF.

The chain joins TRBV5-8 to TRBJ2-5, with D tentatively TRBD2 (5 bases). Germline V gene data show CDR1 as SGHTS and CDR2 as YDEGEE. The CDR3 totals 13 residues. V was clipped by 4 bases and J by 5 bases, with 12 bases between them. Here the CDR3 reads CASSPRGLETQYF. The CDR3 bases are TGTGCCAGCAGCCCCCGGGGTCTGGAGACCCAGTACTTC.

The chain is built from TRBV30 and TRBJ2-5; 13 bases align to TRBD2. The DNA end lines up better with TRBJ2-7; the J call may be wrong. The CDR3 consists of 16 residues. Germline V gives CDR1 GTSNPN, CDR2 SVGIG (reference sequence). The DNA for the CDR3 is TGTGCCTGGAGTGTACAGGGACTAGCGGGGATTTACGAGCAGTACTTC. As protein: CAWSVQGLAGIYEQYF.

The chain carries TRBV5-6 and TRBJ1-4; TRBD1 matches 7 bases. In germline, CDR1 is SGHDT, CDR2 YYEEEE. The CDR3 covers 15 residues. V dropped 2 bases and J dropped 10; count of bases not matched to a gene: 11. The CDR3 sequence is CASSFRTGTGAKLFF. In nucleotides, the CDR3 is TGTGCCAGCAGCTTTCGGACAGGTACGGGGGCAAAACTGTTTTTT.